These 2 T cell receptor beta chains originate from one sample sequenced in a study of blood T cell repertoires in COVID-19 (dated by TCRdb to about 2020). The receptor library was made with the immunoSEQ multiplex PCR assay. TCRdb re-hosts the immuneACCESS table, in-frame sequences only. Its copies lack some clones; in the studies checked, an unresolved V gene accounts for under half of them, and the cause for the rest is not known. For this sample the table gives around 300,000 clones, of which over 80% were detected only once. 3.5% to 4.5% of the sample lies in the top ten. Sequencing was done on a sample of peripheral blood. These TCRs come from a middle-aged woman with acute or convalescent COVID-19.

J is TRBJ1-2 and V is TRBV18, with D maybe TRBD1 (6 bases). Trimming removed 4 bases from V and 0 bases from J, with 9 bases in between. From germline, CDR1 is KGHSH and CDR2 LQKENI. The CDR3 sequence is 14 residues long. The CDR3 spells CASSLGQPNYGYTF. The DNA of the CDR3 is TGTGCCAGCTCACTAGGACAGCCTAACTATGGCTACACCTTC. The full variable domain, its missing parts supplied by reference TRBV18 and TRBJ1-2, is NAGVMQNPRHLVRRRGQEARLRCSPMKGHSHVYWYRQLPEEGLKFMVYLQKENIIDESGMPKERFSAEFPKEGPSILRIQQVVRGDSAAYFCASSLGQPNYGYTFGSGTRLTVV.

The CDR3 nucleotides are TGTGCCAGTAGTGACTATAAGACAGGGTTCTATGGCTACACCTTC. The encoded protein is CASSDYKTGFYGYTF. This rearrangement joins TRBV19 to TRBJ1-2; TRBD1 aligns across 7 bases. The CDR3 consists of 15 residues. Trimming at V came to 5 bases and at J to 4 bases, leaving 10 bases not matched to a gene. Germline CDR1 reads LNHDA; CDR2 reads SQIVND (reference sequence).